The 17 T cell receptor beta chains given below trace back to one sample, sequenced in a study of T cells in Graves' hyperthyroidism and ophthalmopathy. It was RNA transcripts that yielded the amplified TCR beta CDR3 regions. First-round RT-PCR targeting the TCR CDR3 was performed with the HTBI primer set. TCRdb re-analysed the multiplex PCR reads in MiXCR, keeping a single row per CDR3 protein. The sample shows 300,000 or so distinct CDR3 sequences, around 16% of them seen only once. Sequencing was done on a sample of blood. The receptors derive from a man aged 30 to 45 with Graves' hyperthyroidism.

This clonotype was counted many times. The chain has TRBV30 and TRBJ2-3; 8 bases line up with TRBD2. This CDR3 has 15 amino acids. J lost 1 base, V lost 2 bases, and 5 bases had no gene match. In germline, CDR1 is GTSNPN, CDR2 SVGIG (reference sequence). CDR3 bases: TGTGCCTGGAGTAGTCGAGCGGGGGGCACAGATACGCAGTATTTT. It encodes CAWSSRAGGTDTQYF.

This clonotype was observed many times. The V gene is TRBV7-2, the J gene TRBJ2-7; perhaps TRBD2 as D (6 bases). The germline gives CDR1 SGHTA, CDR2 FQGNSA. The V end was cut by 6 bases, the J end by 3 bases, with 15 bases between. The CDR3 spans 14 residues. The CDR3 sequence: CASRRGLANYEQYF. As DNA, the CDR3 is TGTGCCAGCAGACGGGGACTTGCTAACTACGAGCAGTACTTC.

A few counts support this clonotype. The chain uses TRBV5-1 and TRBJ2-2; tentatively, D is TRBD2 (5 bases). The germline V and J ends were trimmed by 0 bases and 6 bases, with 9 bases remaining between them. This CDR3 is built from 14 residues. CDR1 SGHRS and CDR2 YFSETQ come from the germline V gene. CDR3 protein: CASSLDSRAGELFF. The DNA for the CDR3 is TGCGCCAGCAGCTTGGATTCGAGGGCCGGGGAGCTGTTTTTT.

This chain links TRBV18 with TRBJ1-1; 8 nucleotides align to TRBD1. Trimming took 6 bases from V and 3 from J; bases not matched to a gene: 6. The V gene's germline CDR1 is KGHSH and CDR2 LQKENI. The CDR3 has 14 residues. In DNA form, the CDR3 reads TGTGCCAGCTCTCAGACAGGGGCAGACACTGAAGCTTTCTTT. It is translated as CASSQTGADTEAFF.

The CDR3 DNA sequence: TGCGCCAGCAGCCCTGGGGCGGGAGGCGACGAGCAGTACTTC. Translation: CASSPGAGGDEQYF. The chain carries TRBV5-1 and TRBJ2-7; the match to TRBD2 covers 8 bases. The V and J ends lost 4 bases and 5 bases, in that order; junction bases with no gene match: 8. From germline, CDR1 is SGHRS and CDR2 YFSETQ. The length of the CDR3 is 14 residues.

V gene TRBV29-1 combines with J gene TRBJ2-7; the D gene is possibly TRBD2 (5 bases). V lost 3 bases to trimming and J lost 6 bases, with 15 bases between them. The CDR3 totals 13 residues. Germline V gene sequence: CDR1 SQVTM, CDR2 ANQGSEA. The CDR3 DNA is TGCAGCGTTGACCCCGTAGGGAGTGGCGAGCAGTACTTC. This codes for CSVDPVGSGEQYF.

V gene TRBV4-1 combines with J gene TRBJ2-7; 7 bases match TRBD1. CDR3 length: 16 residues. Germline loops: CDR1 MGHRA, CDR2 YSYEKL. After removal of 4 bases from V and 4 bases from J, the junction contained 13 bases not matched to a gene. The CDR3 is CASSPEGAGRVYEQYF. The CDR3 coding sequence is TGCGCCAGCAGCCCCGAGGGGGCAGGCCGGGTATACGAGCAGTACTTC.

The gene calls are TRBV30 and TRBJ1-1; D is perhaps TRBD1 (6 bases). CDR1 GTSNPN and CDR2 SVGIG come from the germline V gene (reference sequence). V was pared by 3 bases and J by 8 bases, with 10 bases between. CDR3 length equals 11 residues. As DNA, the CDR3 is TGTGCCTGGAGAGGGGGTGCAGAAGCTTTCTTT. Residues: CAWRGGAEAFF.

This clonotype was observed a handful of times. The chain links TRBV12-3 or TRBV12-4 to TRBJ2-7; D ambiguous. This CDR3 comprises 13 residues. V lost 1 base to trimming and J lost 5 bases, with 9 bases between them. The CDR3 bases are TGTGCCAGCAGTTTAGGAGAACTAAACGAGCAGTACTTC. Translation: CASSLGELNEQYF.

V gene TRBV20-1 combines with J gene TRBJ2-3; D might be TRBD2 (6 bases). The V end lost 0 bases, the J end lost 6 bases, and 13 bases lay between the germline ends. Germline CDR1 is DFQATT and CDR2 is SNEGSKA (reference sequence). The length of the CDR3 is 14 residues. DNA for the CDR3: TGCAGTGCTAGAGAAGCTAGCGCGAGGGATACGCAGTATTTT. It specifies CSAREASARDTQYF.

The rearrangement links TRBV6-9 to TRBJ1-2, with D possibly TRBD1 on 6 matching bases. The CDR3 is made up of 13 amino acids. V was trimmed by 3 bases and J by 6 bases, leaving 11 bases between them. Germline CDR1 MNHGY, CDR2 SVAAGI. The CDR3 is CASSYGGGDGYTF. CDR3 coding DNA: TGTGCCAGCAGTTACGGCGGGGGCGATGGCTACACCTTC.

Only a few counts were recorded for this clonotype. The chain is built from TRBV19 and TRBJ1-5; D is uncertain. V was cut by 3 bases and J by 3 bases, with 12 bases left in between. Germline CDR1 LNHDA, CDR2 SQIVND (reference sequence). The CDR3 extends over 15 amino acids. CDR3 in amino acids: CASSISGIPNQPQHF. The DNA for the CDR3 is TGTGCCAGTAGTATTTCCGGGATCCCCAATCAGCCCCAGCATTTT.

V and J are TRBV24-1 and TRBJ2-3; a weak D match, TRBD2 (5 bases). Between the trimmed V and J ends, which lost 0 bases and 0 bases, there was a span of 9 bases. Germline CDR1 is KGHDR and CDR2 is SFDVKD. This CDR3 has 16 amino acids. The CDR3 DNA follows: TGTGCCACCAGTGATTTGCACGGCGGGAGCACAGATACGCAGTATTTT. Translation gives CATSDLHGGSTDTQYF.

This clonotype was detected ten times or more. The rearrangement uses TRBV6-8 and TRBJ1-2; TRBD1 agrees at 9 bases. The CDR3 is 14 amino acids. Germline CDR1 reads MNHGY; CDR2 reads SAAAGT. V dropped 8 bases and J dropped 3; count of bases not matched to a gene: 7. As DNA, the CDR3 is TGTGCCAGCCCGGGACAGGGAACCGACTATGGCTACACCTTC. Its translation: CASPGQGTDYGYTF.

This clonotype has only a few counts. This chain connects TRBV10-2 to TRBJ2-5; 11 bases are shared with TRBD2. With V trimmed by 8 bases and J by 3 bases, 11 bases remained unmatched. The CDR3 covers 16 residues. Germline-derived CDR1 and CDR2 are WSHSY and SAAADI. CDR3 sequence: CASRVWGGLAEETQYF. The CDR3 nucleotides are TGCGCCAGCCGAGTCTGGGGGGGACTAGCGGAAGAGACCCAGTACTTC.

This clonotype was seen repeatedly, ten times or more. V and J are TRBV30 and TRBJ1-5; D is undetermined. Germline lookup yields CDR1 GTSNPN and CDR2 SVGIG (reference sequence). The CDR3 sequence is 13 residues long. Between the trimmed V and J ends, which lost 2 bases and 4 bases, there was a span of 9 bases. CDR3 protein: CAWSIGGNQPQHF. CDR3 DNA sequence: TGTGCCTGGAGTATCGGAGGAAATCAGCCCCAGCATTTT.

V usage is TRBV6-1 and J usage is TRBJ2-3; D may be TRBD2 (5 bases). The V gene's germline CDR1 is MNHNS and CDR2 SASEGT. Trimming stripped 6 bases from V and 5 bases from J, with 15 bases between. CDR3 size: 14 residues. The CDR3 region is CASRGLPAVDTQYF. The CDR3 DNA follows: TGTGCCAGCAGAGGACTTCCCGCAGTAGATACGCAGTATTTT.